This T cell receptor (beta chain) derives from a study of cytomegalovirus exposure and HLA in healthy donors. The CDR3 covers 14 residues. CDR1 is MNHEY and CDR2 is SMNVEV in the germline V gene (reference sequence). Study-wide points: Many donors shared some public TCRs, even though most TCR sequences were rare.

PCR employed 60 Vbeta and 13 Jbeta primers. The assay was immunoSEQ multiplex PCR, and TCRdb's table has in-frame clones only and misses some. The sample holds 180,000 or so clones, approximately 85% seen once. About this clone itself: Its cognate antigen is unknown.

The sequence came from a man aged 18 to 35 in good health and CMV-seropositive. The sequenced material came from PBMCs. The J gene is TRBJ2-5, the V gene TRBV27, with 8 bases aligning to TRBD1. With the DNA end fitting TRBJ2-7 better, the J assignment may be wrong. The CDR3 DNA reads TGTGCCAGCAGTTTAACAGGGGGACAGTACGAGCAGTACTTC. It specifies CASSLTGGQYEQYF.